The clone carrying this T cell receptor beta chain was seen a few times. Losses at the gene ends were 0 bases for V and 5 bases for J; bases not matched to a gene: 4. Germline V CDR1 and CDR2: LNHDA, SQIVND (reference sequence). The CDR3 runs 15 residues. TCRdb keeps only in-frame clones here, not all; method: immunoSEQ multiplex PCR. The sample lists more than 90,000 clones; less than 85% were seen once. The record originates from a study of blood T cell repertoires in COVID-19. J is TRBJ1-2 and V is TRBV19; 9 nucleotides match TRBD1. This receptor was obtained from a middle-aged man with acute or convalescent COVID-19. Material: peripheral blood. CDR3 region: CASSIDPGTGYGYTF. In nucleotides, the CDR3 is TGTGCCAGTAGTATAGATCCGGGGACAGGGTATGGCTACACCTTC.